This T cell receptor (beta chain) is from a study of T cell responses to AZD1222 COVID-19 vaccine. Study results and caveats: White British people made up most donors, females outnumbered males, and clonal diversity was possibly underestimated. CD4 TCRs covered the whole spike, strongest at regions 160-218 and 743-854.

The CDR3 runs 17 residues. The V end was cut by 4 bases, the J end by 7 bases, with 23 bases between. CDR1 SGHVS and CDR2 FQNEAQ come from the germline V gene. Turning to this clone: Its matching antigen is unknown.

Sequencing used immunoSEQ multiplex PCR; TCRdb keeps in-frame clones, though not all of them. Seen here are over 100,000 clones, about 87% observed once, and the top ten hold 4% to 5.5%. V gene TRBV7-8 combines with J gene TRBJ2-1; D gene ambiguous. The sequencing here drew on peripheral blood, taken 28 days after the second AZD1222 dose. The sequence was obtained from an adult who received the AZD1222 COVID-19 vaccine. The CDR3 spells CASSSAPTTLLGNEQFF. The DNA for the CDR3 is TGTGCCAGCAGCTCTGCACCGACGACCCTTCTGGGGAATGAGCAGTTCTTC.